This entry lists 8 T cell receptor beta chains sequenced from one sample in a study of tissue T cells after allogeneic stem cell transplantation. The time point here: mouse harvest day 7 after allogeneic transplant. Tail vein injection delivered 10^7 T-cell-depleted bone marrow cells and 10^6 splenic CD5+ T cells. Using immunoSEQ multiplex PCR, the repertoire was profiled, and TCRdb retains in-frame clones only, with some absent. The sample has about 6,600 clones, 45% to 50% seen once; the top ten hold over 7%. Material: lymph node tissue. The receptor source for this set is a female BALB/c mouse given C57BL/6 T cells with graft-versus-host disease after an allogeneic hematopoietic cell transplant.

This clone was counted a single time. Genes and germline are mouse. From the germline J gene comes the end of the CDR3, since the read stops 1 residue before it. At the DNA level, this CDR3 is encoded by other sequences in the same sample as well. The genes are TRBV26 and TRBJ1-1; no firm D call. CDR1 and CDR2 from the germline V gene are KGHPV and FQNQEV (reference sequence). The CDR3 spans 13 residues. V was trimmed by 3 bases and J by 0 bases, leaving 5 bases between them. Incomplete CDR3 DNA: TGTGCCAGCAGTCTAGAGACAAACACAGAAGTCTTC. This codes for CASSLETNTEVF. The whole CDR3 protein reads CASSLETNTEVFF.

With regard to this clone: Germline and genes here are mouse. The CDR3 end is not reached by the read, which stops 1 residue before it; the germline J gene fills it in. J is TRBJ1-1 and V is TRBV3, with D possibly being TRBD1 (5 bases). CDR3 length: 15 residues. Germline V gene data show CDR1 as SNHLY and CDR2 as FYNGKV (reference sequence). V gave up 5 bases and J gave up 2 bases, with 15 bases separating them. The CDR3 spells CASSPGAFINTEVFF. CDR3 bases read: TGTGCCAGCAGCCCCGGGGCATTCATTAACACAGAAGTCTTC.

This clone was seen only a few times. Gene names refer to mouse genes. The CDR3 loop reads CSSSQLGEQYF. Incomplete CDR3 DNA: TGCTCCAGCAGTCAATTGGGTGAACAGTAC. The V call is TRBV23, the J call TRBJ2-7; no DNA check was done on the table's D call, TRBD2. The read comes to an end 1 residue before the CDR3 does, leaving the germline J gene to fill in the end. The germline CDR1 and CDR2 sequences are KGHTA and FQNQQP. The CDR3 contains 11 residues.

About this clone itself: Gene and germline names: mouse. The CDR3 goes on 1 residue after the read ends, and that part is filled in from the germline J gene. The chain links TRBV12-1 to TRBJ2-2; D is perhaps TRBD1 (5 bases). The CDR3 is 14 residues long. From germline, CDR1 is SGHSN and CDR2 HYEKVE. The V and J ends lost 0 bases and 4 bases respectively, with 8 bases between them. The sequenced part of the CDR3 DNA is TGTGCCAGCTCTCTCGCAGGGAGCACCGGGCAGCTCTAC. The encoded protein is CASSLAGSTGQLY. The CDR3, in full, reads CASSLAGSTGQLYF.

This clone was recorded a few times. Gene labels here are mouse ones. The CDR3 is cut off 1 residue early in the read; its end comes from the germline J gene. The chain employs TRBV2 and TRBJ1-4; D gene unclear. Trimming took off 0 bases at V and 0 bases at J, with 5 bases between the two ends. The length of the CDR3 is 15 residues. Looked up from germline, CDR1 is LGHNA and CDR2 is YSYQKL. The CDR3 loop reads CASSQDRISNERLFF. Incomplete CDR3 DNA: TGTGCCAGCAGCCAAGATCGAATTTCCAACGAAAGATTATTT.

This clone was detected only once. Gene names follow the mouse nomenclature. The read finishes 1 residue shy of the CDR3 end, and the germline J gene is used to complete it. This chain uses TRBV12-1 with TRBJ1-2; unclear D gene. The CDR3 runs 13 residues. Germline lookup yields CDR1 SGHSN and CDR2 HYEKVE. The V end was cut by 0 bases, the J end by 4 bases, with 8 bases between. The part of the CDR3 DNA that was read is TGTGCCAGCTCTCTCGAAGGGATCTCCGACTACACC. This gives the protein CASSLEGISDYT. The whole CDR3 reads CASSLEGISDYTF.

This clone has a handful of counts. Mouse germline and gene names are used. The sequence runs out 1 residue before the end of the CDR3; the remainder is reconstructed from the germline J gene. The rearrangement joins TRBV3 to TRBJ2-7, with 12 bases fitting TRBD2. Germline V gene lookup returns CDR1 SNHLY and CDR2 FYNGKV (reference sequence). The length of the CDR3 is 14 residues. Trimming at V came to 5 bases and at J to 7 bases, leaving 6 bases not matched to a gene. The part of the CDR3 DNA that was read is TGTGCCAGCAGCCAGACTGGGGGGGCGCAGGAACAGTAC. This encodes CASSQTGGAQEQY. The complete CDR3 sequence is CASSQTGGAQEQYF.

Points on this clone: Mouse gene names apply. Sequencing ends 1 residue short of the CDR3 end; the germline J gene provides the rest. J is TRBJ1-4 and V is TRBV26; no clear D gene. CDR1 KGHPV and CDR2 FQNQEV come from the germline V gene (reference sequence). The CDR3 loop spans 13 amino acids. Trimming shortened V by 2 bases and J by 4 bases, and 5 bases separated the two germline ends. The CDR3 DNA, read in part, is TGTGCCAGCAGTCTGAACGGCAACGAAAGATTATTT. It translates to CASSLNGNERLF. The complete CDR3 protein is CASSLNGNERLFF.